This T cell receptor beta chain was captured in a study of blood T cell repertoires in COVID-19. Sequencing used immunoSEQ multiplex PCR; TCRdb keeps in-frame clones, though not all of them. The sample has 75,000 to 95,000 clones; 80% are singletons. This TCR was sampled from a woman aged 40 to 55 with active or convalescent COVID-19. Material: peripheral blood.

CDR3 DNA sequence: TGTGCCAGCAGTTTTTTGGAGTACGAGCAGTACTTC. Residues: CASSFLEYEQYF. J is TRBJ2-7 and V is TRBV28; D not resolved. CDR3 length: 12 residues. Looked up from germline, CDR1 is MDHEN and CDR2 is SYDVKM. V was clipped by 3 bases and J by 4 bases, with 7 bases between them.